The 22 T cell receptor beta chains below come from one sample, sequenced in a study of STAT3 mutations in large granular lymphocyte leukemia. Findings and caveats of the study: Every T-LGLL patient had at least one immunodominant TCRbeta clonotype.

These receptors' targets are unknown. Using immunoSEQ multiplex PCR, the repertoire was profiled, and TCRdb retains in-frame clones only, with some absent. The sample lists about 20,000 clones; 92% were seen once. The specimen sequenced was peripheral blood mononuclear cells. All receptors derive from a man in his 60s with T-cell large granular lymphocyte leukemia. Some clones in this sample may be carry-over from other donors' samples.

The chain carries TRBV5-8 and TRBJ2-7; 11 bases are a match to TRBD1. The CDR3 runs 14 residues. CDR1 and CDR2 (germline): SGHTS, YDEGEE. V was pared by 4 bases and J by 6 bases, with 6 bases of the junction left unmatched. CDR3 nucleotides: TGTGCCAGCAGCCGGGACAGGGGGGGAATCGAGCAGTACTTC. Translated: CASSRDRGGIEQYF.

This clone has more than one count but fewer than ten. The chain couples TRBV7-2 to TRBJ2-1; 9 nucleotides align to TRBD2. V lost 5 bases to trimming and J lost 6 bases; unmatched junction nucleotides: 8. Germline V gene lookup returns CDR1 SGHTA and CDR2 FQGNSA. The CDR3 totals 15 residues. The CDR3 bases are TGTGCCAGCAGCCTCACTGGACTAGCGTTCAATGAGCAGTTCTTC. Translating it yields CASSLTGLAFNEQFF.

This chain links TRBV9 with TRBJ1-1; D gene unclear. This CDR3 contains 13 residues. CDR1 is SGDLS and CDR2 is YYNGEE in the germline V gene. Deletions cut 7 bases from V and 3 bases from J, with 13 bases between. The CDR3 spells CASSSDIHTEAFF. The CDR3 region has the DNA TGTGCCAGCTCTTCCGACATCCACACTGAAGCTTTCTTT.

This chain uses TRBV29-1 with TRBJ2-5; TRBD1 matches 7 bases. The J segment lost 5 bases and the V segment lost 3 bases, leaving 12 bases of the junction unmatched. The CDR3 has 15 amino acids. Germline V gives CDR1 SQVTM, CDR2 ANQGSEA. The CDR3 is CSVEGVDRAEETQYF. The CDR3, as DNA: TGCAGCGTTGAGGGGGTTGACAGGGCGGAGGAGACCCAGTACTTC.

The rearrangement links TRBV5-1 to TRBJ2-7; 8 nucleotides match TRBD2. The CDR3 runs to 14 residues. CDR1 is SGHRS, CDR2 YFSETQ, per germline. V was pared by 4 bases and J by 3 bases, with 6 bases of the junction left unmatched. The CDR3 bases are TGCGCCAGCAGCACCACTAGCGGAGACTACGAGCAGTACTTC. Translating gives CASSTTSGDYEQYF.

The chain links TRBV19 to TRBJ1-6, with 8 bases identical to TRBD1. After removal of 5 bases from V and 3 bases from J, the junction contained 12 bases not matched to a gene. Germline values: CDR1 LNHDA, CDR2 SQIVND (reference sequence). CDR3 length equals 18 residues. The CDR3 is CASSPLHRGRGYNSPLHF. The CDR3 region has the DNA TGTGCCAGTAGTCCGCTCCACAGGGGGAGAGGCTATAATTCACCCCTCCACTTT.

The chain combines TRBV28 with TRBJ2-3; the match to TRBD1 covers 10 bases. Germline CDR1 is MDHEN and CDR2 is SYDVKM. The CDR3 has 16 amino acids. The V and J ends lost 2 bases and 8 bases, in that order; junction bases with no gene match: 10. Written as DNA, the CDR3 is TGTGCCAGCAGTTTAAGTCTGACAGGGGGCCAGAGTACGCAGTATTTT. This sequence encodes CASSLSLTGGQSTQYF.

The chain carries TRBV5-1 and TRBJ2-1; TRBD2 might be the D (5 bases). The CDR3 extends over 17 amino acids. The germline CDR1 and CDR2 sequences are SGHRS and YFSETQ. V was pared by 0 bases and J by 5 bases, with 18 bases between. CDR3 residues: CASSLENRREFDNEQFF. CDR3 DNA sequence: TGCGCCAGCAGCTTGGAAAATCGTAGGGAGTTCGACAATGAGCAGTTCTTC.

This chain uses TRBV19 with TRBJ1-3, with D unclear. Trimming removed 3 bases from V and 0 bases from J, with 15 bases in between. This CDR3 contains 17 residues. Germline CDR1 reads LNHDA; CDR2 reads SQIVND (reference sequence). The CDR3 is CASSITPPQSSGNTIYF. The CDR3, as DNA: TGTGCCAGTAGTATCACGCCGCCCCAGAGCTCTGGAAACACCATATATTTT.

The chain uses TRBV5-1 and TRBJ2-7; TRBD1 matches 7 bases. The CDR3 consists of 15 residues. With 4 bases clipped from V and 1 base from J, the junction kept 8 bases outside the gene matches. The V gene's germline CDR1 is SGHRS and CDR2 YFSETQ. CDR3 region: CASSPTGERSYEQYF. Here the CDR3 DNA reads TGCGCCAGCAGCCCAACAGGGGAGAGGTCCTACGAGCAGTACTTC.

V usage is TRBV5-1 and J usage is TRBJ1-5; D ambiguous. The CDR3 is 13 residues long. V was clipped by 2 bases and J by 3 bases, with 6 bases between them. Germline V gene data show CDR1 as SGHRS and CDR2 as YFSETQ. The CDR3 DNA is TGCGCCAGCAGCTTCGGGAACAATCAGCCCCAGCATTTT. Its translation is CASSFGNNQPQHF.

V usage is TRBV7-9 and J usage is TRBJ1-2; D call uncertain. Trimming removed 2 bases from V and 3 bases from J, with 7 bases in between. CDR1 SEHNR and CDR2 FQNEAQ come from the germline V gene (reference sequence). CDR3 length: 13 amino acids. CDR3 region: CASSLNGYYGYTF. The DNA for the CDR3 is TGTGCCAGCAGCTTAAACGGATACTATGGCTACACCTTC.

The chain uses TRBV7-2 and TRBJ1-5; D is undetermined. This CDR3 is built from 17 residues. The V end lost 2 bases, the J end lost 0 bases, and 14 bases lay between the germline ends. Germline CDR1 SGHTA, CDR2 FQGNSA. The CDR3 reads CASSLLSPRNSNQPQHF. The CDR3 nucleotides are TGTGCCAGCAGCTTACTGTCGCCCAGAAATAGCAATCAGCCCCAGCATTTT.

This rearrangement joins TRBV7-2 to TRBJ1-2, with 9 bases that match TRBD1. Germline CDR1 reads SGHTA; CDR2 reads FQGNSA. V dropped 2 bases and J dropped 10; count of bases not matched to a gene: 17. The CDR3 loop spans 17 amino acids. The CDR3 is CASSLMGTGTRNDDYTF. For the CDR3, the DNA is TGTGCCAGCAGCTTAATGGGGACAGGGACGAGAAATGATGACTACACCTTC.

This clone was found once. The chain couples TRBV15 to TRBJ2-2; perhaps TRBD2 as D (6 bases). The CDR3 runs to 15 residues. CDR1 and CDR2 (germline): LNHNV, YYDKDF (reference sequence). Trimming shortened V by 3 bases and J by 7 bases, and 15 bases separated the two germline ends. The DNA for the CDR3 is TGTGCCACCAGCAGTCGTGTGGTGGGGGGCGGGGAGCTGTTTTTT. As protein: CATSSRVVGGGELFF.

The chain combines TRBV5-1 with TRBJ2-3; 7 bases map to TRBD1. The CDR3 has 16 amino acids. V lost 0 bases, J lost 8 bases, and 12 bases stayed unmatched. The germline V gene has CDR1 SGHRS and CDR2 YFSETQ. CDR3 region: CASSLETGSRQITQYF. In nucleotides, the CDR3 is TGCGCCAGCAGCTTGGAGACAGGGTCCCGGCAGATTACGCAGTATTTT.

The chain combines TRBV28 with TRBJ2-7; 8 bases align to TRBD2. The trim removed 3 bases at V and 6 bases at J, leaving 7 bases unmatched. CDR1 is MDHEN, CDR2 SYDVKM, per germline. This CDR3 has 14 residues. The CDR3 spells CASSFGGGRLEQYF. CDR3 bases: TGTGCCAGCAGTTTCGGGGGGGGGAGGCTCGAGCAGTACTTC.

The chain employs TRBV5-6 and TRBJ1-2; D uncertain. Between the trimmed V and J ends, which lost 0 bases and 6 bases, there was a span of 6 bases. This CDR3 is built from 12 residues. Germline CDR1 reads SGHDT; CDR2 reads YYEEEE. Written as DNA, the CDR3 is TGTGCCAGCAGCTTGGTTTCCGATGGCTACACCTTC. Translated: CASSLVSDGYTF.

The chain has TRBV4-1 and TRBJ1-2, with D uncertain. Trimming removed 0 bases from V and 3 bases from J, with 8 bases in between. The CDR3 extends over 14 amino acids. Germline CDR1 and CDR2: MGHRA and YSYEKL. The CDR3 spells CASSQEGTDYGYTF. CDR3 DNA sequence: TGCGCCAGCAGCCAAGAAGGAACAGACTATGGCTACACCTTC.

V is TRBV29-1 and J is TRBJ1-2; no clear D. V lost 4 bases and J lost 4, with 13 bases in between. Germline assignment: CDR1 SQVTM and CDR2 ANQGSEA. CDR3 length: 13 residues. The CDR3 loop is CSVVVGPTYGYTF. CDR3 in DNA: TGCAGCGTTGTAGTTGGACCGACCTATGGCTACACCTTC.

J is TRBJ2-7 and V is TRBV28, with TRBD2 matching over 13 bases. There are 18 residues in the CDR3. Per the germline V gene, CDR1 is MDHEN and CDR2 is SYDVKM. The ends lost 6 bases at V and 5 bases at J; junction bases unmatched: 16. This chain's CDR3 is CASRRPVQLAGGLHEQYF. The CDR3 DNA reads TGTGCCAGCAGACGCCCCGTCCAACTAGCGGGAGGGCTTCACGAGCAGTACTTC. The whole variable domain, filled in from reference TRBV28 and TRBJ2-7, reads DVKVTQSSRYLVKRTGEKVFLECVQDMDHENMFWYRQDPGLGLRLIYFSYDVKMKEKGDIPEGYSVSREKKERFSLILESASTNQTSMYLCASRRPVQLAGGLHEQYFGPGTRLTVT.

V and J are TRBV19 and TRBJ1-5; D possibly corresponds to TRBD1 (5 bases). The CDR3 has 14 amino acids. Germline V lookup: CDR1 LNHDA, CDR2 SQIVND (reference sequence). Trimming removed 5 bases at V and 1 base at J, with 9 bases between. CDR3 protein: CASSDRKSNQPQHF. CDR3 DNA: TGTGCCAGTAGTGACAGAAAAAGCAATCAGCCCCAGCATTTT.